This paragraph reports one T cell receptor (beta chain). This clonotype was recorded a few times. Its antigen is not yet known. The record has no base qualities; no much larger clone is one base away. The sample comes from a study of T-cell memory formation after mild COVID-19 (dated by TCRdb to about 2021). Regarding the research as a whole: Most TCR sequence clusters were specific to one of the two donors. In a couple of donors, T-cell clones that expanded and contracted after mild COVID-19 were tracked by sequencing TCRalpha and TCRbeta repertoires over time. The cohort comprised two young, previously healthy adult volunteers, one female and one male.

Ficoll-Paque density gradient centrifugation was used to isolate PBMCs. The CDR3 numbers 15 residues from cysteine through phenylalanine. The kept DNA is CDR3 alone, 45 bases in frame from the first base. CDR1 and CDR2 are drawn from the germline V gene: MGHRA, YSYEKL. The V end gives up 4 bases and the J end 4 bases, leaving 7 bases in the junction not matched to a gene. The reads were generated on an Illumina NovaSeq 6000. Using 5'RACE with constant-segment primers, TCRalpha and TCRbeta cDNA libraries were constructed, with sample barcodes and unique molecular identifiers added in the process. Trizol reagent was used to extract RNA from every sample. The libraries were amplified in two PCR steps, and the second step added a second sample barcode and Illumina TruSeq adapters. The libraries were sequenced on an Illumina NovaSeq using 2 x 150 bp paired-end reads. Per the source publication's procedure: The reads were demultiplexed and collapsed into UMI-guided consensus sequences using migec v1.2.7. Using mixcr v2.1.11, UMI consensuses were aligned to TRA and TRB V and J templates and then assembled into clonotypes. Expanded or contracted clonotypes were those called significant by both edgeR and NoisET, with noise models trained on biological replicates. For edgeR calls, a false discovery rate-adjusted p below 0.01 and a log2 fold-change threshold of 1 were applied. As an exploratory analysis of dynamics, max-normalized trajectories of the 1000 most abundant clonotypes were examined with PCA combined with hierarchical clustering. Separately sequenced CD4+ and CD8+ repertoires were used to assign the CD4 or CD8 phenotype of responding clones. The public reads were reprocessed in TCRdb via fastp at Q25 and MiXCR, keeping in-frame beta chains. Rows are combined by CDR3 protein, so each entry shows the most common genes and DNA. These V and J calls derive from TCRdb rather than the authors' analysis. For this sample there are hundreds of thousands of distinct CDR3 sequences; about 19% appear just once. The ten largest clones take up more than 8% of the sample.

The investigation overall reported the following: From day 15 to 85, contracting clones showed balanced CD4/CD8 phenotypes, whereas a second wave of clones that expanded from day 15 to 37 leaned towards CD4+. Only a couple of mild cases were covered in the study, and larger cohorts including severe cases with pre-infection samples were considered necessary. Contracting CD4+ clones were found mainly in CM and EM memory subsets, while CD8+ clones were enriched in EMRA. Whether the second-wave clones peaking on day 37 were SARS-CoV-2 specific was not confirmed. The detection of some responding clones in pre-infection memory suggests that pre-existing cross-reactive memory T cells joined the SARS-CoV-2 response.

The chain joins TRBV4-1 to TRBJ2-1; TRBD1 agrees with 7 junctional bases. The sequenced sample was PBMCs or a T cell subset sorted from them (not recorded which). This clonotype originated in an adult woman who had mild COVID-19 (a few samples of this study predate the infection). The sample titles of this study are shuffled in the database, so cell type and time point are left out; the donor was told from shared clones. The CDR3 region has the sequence CASSLTGFPYNEQFF. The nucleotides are TGCGCCAGCAGCCTGACAGGGTTCCCTTACAATGAGCAGTTCTTC.